The 32 T cell receptor beta chains in this list originate from one sample, sequenced in a study of metastatic and nonmetastatic thyroid tumors. With MiXCR, TCRdb called clones anew from the PCR reads. Here the sample spans approximately 7,000 clones, under 45% being singletons. There were no patients who had received any treatment before thyroid surgery. What was sequenced was tumor tissue. The receptors shown here come from a female donor with papillary thyroid cancer or a benign thyroid nodule (not recorded which). Some clones in this sample may be carry-over from other donors' samples.

The chain carries TRBV30 and TRBJ1-5; D might be TRBD1 (5 bases). Per germline, CDR1 GTSNPN and CDR2 SVGIG (reference sequence). The CDR3 is 14 amino acids. V gave up 2 bases and J gave up 6 bases, with 14 bases separating them. The CDR3 nucleotides are TGTGCCTGGAGTCCCTCAGGGTCCCCTCAGCCCCAGCATTTT. Translation gives CAWSPSGSPQPQHF.

This chain uses TRBV4-1 with TRBJ1-1; D is ambiguous. This CDR3 region has 14 residues. Germline V gene lookup returns CDR1 MGHRA and CDR2 YSYEKL. The V end was cut by 0 bases, the J end by 1 base, with 6 bases between. DNA of the CDR3: TGCGCCAGCAGCCAAGAGCCGGGGAACACTGAAGCTTTCTTT. Translated: CASSQEPGNTEAFF.

The CDR3 bases are TGCAGTGCTCCCGGGACAGGGGTCGACTACGAGCAGTACTTC. Translating it yields CSAPGTGVDYEQYF. The chain joins TRBV20-1 to TRBJ2-7; TRBD1 matches 10 bases. From germline, CDR1 is DFQATT and CDR2 SNEGSKA (reference sequence). The CDR3 runs to 14 residues. The V and J ends lost 5 bases and 3 bases, in that order; junction bases with no gene match: 7.

The chain links TRBV10-1 to TRBJ2-1; no clear D. The length of the CDR3 is 16 residues. Germline assignment: CDR1 WNHNN and CDR2 SYGVQD (reference sequence). V dropped 9 bases and J dropped 2 bases, with 20 bases sitting between them. The CDR3 bases are TGCGCCAGTCCCGAACGGAGAGGACGGACCTACAATGAGCAGTTCTTC. It codes for CASPERRGRTYNEQFF.

V and J are TRBV5-1 and TRBJ2-3; 9 nucleotides match TRBD1. The germline CDR1 and CDR2 sequences are SGHRS and YFSETQ. CDR3 length equals 16 residues. The V gene end was trimmed by 0 bases and the J gene end by 3 bases; junction bases not matched to a gene: 5. The CDR3 protein is CASSLEQGARTDTQYF. The CDR3 region has the DNA TGCGCCAGCAGCTTGGAACAGGGGGCTCGGACAGATACGCAGTATTTT.

This clone is labeled medium-sized. Other DNA sequences in the sample encode the same CDR3. The chain employs TRBV18 and TRBJ1-1; a possible D gene is TRBD1 (5 bases). Trimming cost V 3 bases and J 3 bases, with 17 bases left between them. The germline V gene encodes CDR1 KGHSH and CDR2 LQKENI. The CDR3 runs 16 residues. CDR3 bases: TGTGCCAGCTCACCCCTCGTCCCGGGGCGGGACACTGAAGCTTTCTTT. This encodes CASSPLVPGRDTEAFF.

The rearrangement links TRBV4-2 to TRBJ2-4; 7 nucleotides align to TRBD1. Per the germline V gene, CDR1 is LGHNA and CDR2 is YNFKEQ. Trimming cost V 1 base and J 8 bases; bases outside gene matches: 11. There are 16 residues in the CDR3. CDR3 nucleotide sequence: TGTGCCAGCAGCCAAGTGGACAGGTCAGGAGCGGACATTCAGTACTTC. Its translation is CASSQVDRSGADIQYF.

The rearrangement joins TRBV18 to TRBJ1-6; 8 nucleotides align to TRBD1. V lost 4 bases to trimming and J lost 5 bases; unmatched junction nucleotides: 4. The CDR3 is 15 residues long. CDR1 is KGHSH and CDR2 is LQKENI in the germline V gene. The CDR3 sequence: CASSLPGGNNSPLHF. The CDR3 DNA sequence: TGTGCCAGCTCACTACCAGGGGGCAATAATTCACCCCTCCACTTT. The whole variable domain, remainder taken from reference TRBV18 and TRBJ1-6, is NAGVMQNPRHLVRRRGQEARLRCSPMKGHSHVYWYRQLPEEGLKFMVYLQKENIIDESGMPKERFSAEFPKEGPSILRIQQVVRGDSAAYFCASSLPGGNNSPLHFGNGTRLTVT.

This chain links TRBV3-1 with TRBJ2-7; 8 bases map to TRBD2. The J segment lost 5 bases and the V segment lost 6 bases, leaving 6 bases of the junction unmatched. The CDR3 loop spans 13 amino acids. The germline CDR1 and CDR2 sequences are LGHDT and YNNKEL (reference sequence). This CDR3 is CASRREGVNEQYF. The DNA of the CDR3 is TGTGCCAGCAGACGGGAGGGGGTAAACGAGCAGTACTTC.

This clone appeared a few times. The chain uses TRBV19 and TRBJ2-1; D gene ambiguous. Germline values: CDR1 LNHDA, CDR2 SQIVND (reference sequence). The CDR3 is 13 residues long. V was trimmed by 5 bases and J by 8 bases, leaving 13 bases between them. In DNA form, the CDR3 reads TGTGCCAGTAGTTCGACTGGAATCCATGAGCAGTTCTTC. This encodes CASSSTGIHEQFF.

This clone is large in the sample. The CDR3 DNA reads TGTGCCAGCAGCACCCCCCAGGATAACTATGGCTACACCTTC. This translates into CASSTPQDNYGYTF. This chain uses TRBV28 with TRBJ1-2; the D is unclear. V lost 6 bases and J lost 1, with 12 bases in between. The germline V gene has CDR1 MDHEN and CDR2 SYDVKM. CDR3 length: 14 residues.

This chain links TRBV5-4 with TRBJ2-2; no definite D call. This CDR3 has 14 residues. Germline V gene data show CDR1 as SGHNT and CDR2 as YYREEE (reference sequence). Trimming shortened V by 6 bases and J by 0 bases, and 9 bases separated the two germline ends. This CDR3 reads CASTARANTGELFF. Here the CDR3 DNA reads TGTGCCAGCACTGCTCGGGCGAACACCGGGGAGCTGTTTTTT.

This clone appeared a few times. This rearrangement joins TRBV6-1 to TRBJ1-2, with 7 bases fitting TRBD1. This CDR3 contains 15 residues. Losses at the gene ends were 6 bases for V and 4 bases for J; bases not matched to a gene: 11. Germline loops: CDR1 MNHNS, CDR2 SASEGT. Here the CDR3 DNA reads TGTGCCAGCAGAGCAAACGCCGGGACAGCCTATGGCTACACCTTC. Protein product: CASRANAGTAYGYTF.

The V gene is TRBV11-3, the J gene TRBJ1-1; a possible D gene is TRBD1 (6 bases). CDR1 and CDR2 from the germline V gene are SGHNT and YENEEA. Deletions cut 5 bases from V and 1 base from J, with 11 bases between. The CDR3 covers 14 residues. Written as DNA, the CDR3 is TGTGCCAGCAGCCTCGGGGGCCCGAACACTGAAGCTTTCTTT. Encoded protein: CASSLGGPNTEAFF.

This clone came up a few times. V gene TRBV6-1 combines with J gene TRBJ2-7; 7 positions agree with TRBD1. This CDR3 spans 15 amino acids. Germline loops: CDR1 MNHNS, CDR2 SASEGT. V was clipped by 5 bases and J by 0 bases; unmatched bases: 7. CDR3 bases: TGTGCCAGCAGTCTAGACCGGGACAGCTCCTACGAGCAGTACTTC. This translates into CASSLDRDSSYEQYF.

The chain employs TRBV6-1 and TRBJ2-2; 10 bases map to TRBD1. Germline V lookup: CDR1 MNHNS, CDR2 SASEGT. This CDR3 is built from 14 residues. J lost 3 bases, V lost 6 bases, and 1 base had no gene match. In DNA form, the CDR3 reads TGTGCCAGCAGGGACAGGGGGGACACCGGGGAGCTGTTTTTT. It encodes CASRDRGDTGELFF.

By share, this clone counts as large. The chain uses TRBV6-1 and TRBJ1-1; unclear D gene. The CDR3 contains 13 residues. Germline assignment: CDR1 MNHNS and CDR2 SASEGT. Trimming removed 7 bases from V and 0 bases from J, with 9 bases in between. CDR3 protein: CASINSVNTEAFF. The CDR3 coding sequence is TGTGCCAGCATCAACAGCGTGAACACTGAAGCTTTCTTT.

By frequency in the sample, this clone is medium-sized (0.01 to 0.1%). V and J are TRBV7-6 and TRBJ2-1; 13 bases align to TRBD2. Losses at the gene ends were 0 bases for V and 2 bases for J; bases not matched to a gene: 4. The CDR3 is made up of 18 amino acids. Germline V CDR1 and CDR2: SGHVS, FNYEAQ. The CDR3 sequence: CASSLAGGLAGTYNEQFF. DNA of the CDR3: TGTGCCAGCAGCTTAGCGGGGGGACTAGCGGGAACCTACAATGAGCAGTTCTTC.

At least ten counts were recorded for this clone. Germline is not matched at one junction end, which may reflect a read error. The rearrangement links TRBV20-1 to TRBJ2-1; 14 bases fit TRBD2. The CDR3 has 17 residues. Germline values: CDR1 DFQATT, CDR2 SNEGSKA (reference sequence). The CDR3 protein is CSTREAGTSGRDNEQFF. The CDR3 region has the DNA TGCAGTACTAGAGAGGCCGGGACTAGCGGGAGAGACAATGAGCAGTTCTTC.

With respect to this clone: One end of the junction fails to match germline, which may point to a read error. The genes are TRBV14 and TRBJ2-7; no clear D gene. CDR3 size: 13 residues. Germline assignment: CDR1 SGHDN and CDR2 FVKESK. CDR3 DNA: TGTGCCAGCAGTCAAGTACTATACTACGAGCAGTACTTC. Encoded protein: CASSQVLYYEQYF.

This clone has only a few counts. V usage is TRBV6-5 and J usage is TRBJ1-5; D may be TRBD1 (6 bases). The CDR3 consists of 16 residues. Germline CDR1 MNHEY, CDR2 SVGAGI. Trimming left V 0 bases short and J 0 bases short, with 9 bases between. The CDR3 sequence is CASSYSGGYSNQPQHF. The CDR3 region has the DNA TGTGCCAGCAGTTACTCGGGGGGCTATAGCAATCAGCCCCAGCATTTT.

The genes are TRBV9 and TRBJ2-7, with a tentative D call TRBD1 (6 bases). V gave up 3 bases and J gave up 1 base, with 14 bases separating them. The germline CDR1 and CDR2 sequences are SGDLS and YYNGEE. The CDR3 contains 15 residues. CDR3 coding DNA: TGTGCCAGCAGCGGAAGCCGAAGGGGGTCCTACGAGCAGTACTTC. It codes for CASSGSRRGSYEQYF.

By share, this clone counts as medium-sized (0.01 to 0.1%). The CDR3 here is CSARALAGVSEQYF. The CDR3 nucleotides read TGCAGTGCTAGGGCTCTAGCGGGAGTAAGCGAGCAGTACTTC. V is TRBV20-1 and J is TRBJ2-7; TRBD2 aligns across 10 bases. CDR3 size: 14 residues. V trimming: 3 bases; J trimming: 6 bases; junction bases outside the gene matches: 8. Looked up from germline, CDR1 is DFQATT and CDR2 is SNEGSKA (reference sequence).

The J gene is TRBJ2-7, the V gene TRBV6-1, with no clear D. V was shortened by 0 bases and J by 4 bases, with 4 bases between the two germline ends. The CDR3 is made up of 12 amino acids. Germline CDR1 reads MNHNS; CDR2 reads SASEGT. For the CDR3, the DNA is TGTGCCAGCAGTGAAGCGGGTTACGAGCAGTACTTC. This translates into CASSEAGYEQYF.

V is TRBV6-1 and J is TRBJ2-6; no clear D. From germline, CDR1 is MNHNS and CDR2 SASEGT. V lost 8 bases and J 0 bases, leaving 14 bases between the germline ends. The CDR3 extends over 16 amino acids. CDR3 region: CASCFLVVSGANVLTF. Here the CDR3 DNA reads TGTGCCAGCTGTTTCCTCGTAGTCTCTGGGGCCAACGTCCTGACTTTC.

This rearrangement joins TRBV11-3 to TRBJ1-3, with no clear D. The CDR3 sequence is 16 residues long. The V end lost 5 bases, the J end lost 0 bases, and 14 bases lay between the germline ends. Germline V CDR1 and CDR2: SGHNT, YENEEA. Written as DNA, the CDR3 is TGTGCCAGCAGCGCAGGTCGCGGACTCTCTGGAAACACCATATATTTT. Translation: CASSAGRGLSGNTIYF.

The rearrangement uses TRBV18 and TRBJ1-2; D is unclear. Looked up from germline, CDR1 is KGHSH and CDR2 is LQKENI. This CDR3 is 13 amino acids long. V was shortened by 1 base and J by 3 bases, with 6 bases between the two germline ends. CDR3 nucleotides: TGTGCCAGCTCACCACAGAGAGACTATGGCTACACCTTC. Its translation is CASSPQRDYGYTF.

By sample share, this clone is medium-sized. This clone may be a read error of a much larger clone one base away. V usage is TRBV2 and J usage is TRBJ2-7; unclear D gene. The CDR3 extends over 13 amino acids. The V end lost 4 bases, the J end lost 5 bases, and 12 bases lay between the germline ends. Germline V gives CDR1 SNHLY, CDR2 FYNNEI. CDR3 DNA: TGTGCCAGCAGTGCTGTGTACCTAGACGAGCAGTACTTC. As protein: CASSAVYLDEQYF.

This clone was found a few times. This chain links TRBV4-3 with TRBJ1-4; TRBD1 matches at 10 bases. V lost 1 base and J lost 10; bases outside the gene matches: 6. This CDR3 region has 15 residues. Germline CDR1 LGHNA, CDR2 YSLEER. The CDR3 DNA sequence: TGCGCCAGCAGCCAAGTCGGGACAGGGGATGTAAAACTGTTTTTT. It codes for CASSQVGTGDVKLFF.

The gene calls are TRBV20-1 and TRBJ2-1; 12 bases line up with TRBD1. The germline gives CDR1 DFQATT, CDR2 SNEGSKA (reference sequence). The CDR3 contains 14 residues. After removal of 5 bases from V and 9 bases from J, the junction contained 8 bases not matched to a gene. The CDR3 protein is CSAGRDRGRREQFF. In nucleotides, the CDR3 is TGCAGTGCTGGCCGGGACAGGGGGCGTCGTGAGCAGTTCTTC.

In this sample, this clone turned up a few times. This chain links TRBV6-1 with TRBJ1-4, with 9 nucleotides matching TRBD1. V shed 10 bases, J shed 6 bases, and the junction held 6 bases outside the gene matches. The CDR3 totals 13 residues. Per the germline V gene, CDR1 is MNHNS and CDR2 is SASEGT. CDR3 residues: CATSDRGYEKLFF. The CDR3 DNA reads as TGTGCCACCTCGGACAGGGGTTATGAAAAACTGTTTTTT.

Within the sample, this clone is medium-sized. The rearrangement links TRBV18 to TRBJ2-1, with D unresolved. This CDR3 comprises 16 residues. Germline V gene sequence: CDR1 KGHSH, CDR2 LQKENI. Trimming shortened V by 0 bases and J by 3 bases, and 12 bases separated the two germline ends. The chain's CDR3 is CASSPPPGPHYNEQFF. DNA of the CDR3: TGTGCCAGCTCACCACCACCGGGTCCACACTACAATGAGCAGTTCTTC.